This T cell receptor (beta chain) was observed in a study of graft-versus-host responses after intestinal transplantation. As for the study in general: All of the recipients had induction that used anti-thymocyte globulin, then tacrolimus and steroids for about 3 years. Broader study findings: The marrow of recipients harbored GvH clones, and ileum or blood showed some of them first.

From germline, CDR1 is MGHDK and CDR2 SYGVNS. Trimming removed 3 bases at V and 8 bases at J, with 16 bases between. This CDR3 spans 14 amino acids. The repertoire was sequenced with immunoSEQ multiplex PCR; TCRdb's copy has only in-frame clones and lacks some. Found here are 13,000 to 15,000 clones, about two fifths of them singletons; the top ten hold more than 14%. Investigators plated around 200,000 CFSE-labeled responder cells together with around 200,000 irradiated stimulator cells labeled with violet dye. The rearrangement links TRBV25-1 to TRBJ1-1; D may be TRBD1 (6 bases). The TCR comes from a human patient who received an intestinal transplant. Sequencing was performed on alloreactive CD8+ T cells from a mixed lymphocyte reaction culture, taken before intestinal transplant. Regarding subset: CFSE-low proliferating T cells sorted from roughly 6-day pre-transplant mixed lymphocyte reaction (GvH or HvG direction). The CDR3, as DNA: TGTGCCAGCAGTGACCCGACAGGAGACCTCGAAGCTTTCTTT. This sequence encodes CASSDPTGDLEAFF. The entire variable domain, with the rest obtained from reference TRBV25-1 and TRBJ1-1, is as follows: EADIYQTPRYLVIGTGKKITLECSQTMGHDKMYWYQQDPGMELHLIHYSYGVNSTEKGDLSSESTVSRIRTEHFPLTLESARPSHTSQYLCASSDPTGDLEAFFGQGTRLTVV.